Shown below are 9 T cell receptor beta chains from a single sample sequenced in a study of T cell clonality in common variable immunodeficiency. General study findings and limits: In common variable immunodeficiency, TCR beta chains reportedly carried fewer deletions and N-nucleotide insertions.

Their antigens are not known. Libraries were prepared by immunoSEQ multiplex PCR; TCRdb keeps only in-frame clonotypes and omits some of them. The sample shows about 30,000 clones, none of them appearing just once. Sequenced material: peripheral blood mononuclear cells. The receptors derive from a human donor with common variable immunodeficiency.

About this clone itself: The CDR3 goes on 3 residues after the read ends, and that part is filled in from the germline J gene. The gene calls are TRBV6-2 or TRBV6-3 and TRBJ1-6; possibly TRBD1 for D (5 bases). V was cut by 6 bases and J by 8 bases, with 20 bases left in between. Germline assignment: CDR1 MNHEY and CDR2 SVGEGT. This CDR3 has 16 amino acids. This chain's CDR3 is CASRSLGQGNDSPLHF. The covered CDR3 bases are TGTGCCAGCAGATCCTTAGGGCAGGGAAACGATTCACCC.

Details on this clone: The read falls 3 residues short of the CDR3 end, and the missing part is taken from the germline J gene. The chain employs TRBV5-1 and TRBJ2-1; TRBD1 agrees at 10 bases. This CDR3 is 15 amino acids long. Germline CDR1 is SGHRS and CDR2 is YFSETQ. V lost 4 bases to trimming and J lost 5 bases; unmatched junction nucleotides: 6. The covered CDR3 bases are TGCGCCAGCAGCCACCGGGACAGGGGAAACAATGAG. This gives the protein CASSHRDRGNNE. The CDR3 in full is CASSHRDRGNNEQFF.

As regards this clone: The read ends 3 residues before the CDR3 terminus; that terminus is restored from the germline J gene. The V and J genes are TRBV7-6 and TRBJ2-5; TRBD2 agrees at 8 bases. Germline trimming cut 5 bases from V and 0 bases from J; bases unmatched to any gene: 8. This CDR3 has 16 amino acids. Germline CDR1 and CDR2: SGHVS and FNYEAQ. This chain's CDR3 is CASSPVVAGYQETQYF. The CDR3 DNA, read in part, is TGTGCCAGCAGCCCCGTCGTAGCGGGGTACCAAGAGACC.

This clone was counted many times. The missing CDR3 end, 3 residues past where the read stops, is filled in from the germline J gene. V gene TRBV7-3 combines with J gene TRBJ1-2; 9 bases agree with TRBD1. This CDR3 has 16 residues. V lost 5 bases and J lost 4; bases outside the gene matches: 11. CDR1 is SGHTA, CDR2 FQGTGA, per germline. CDR3 DNA (partial): TGTGCCAGCAGCCCAAACGGACAGGGGATAGGCTATGGC. The encoded protein is CASSPNGQGIGYG. Given in full, the CDR3 is CASSPNGQGIGYGYTF.

As to this clone: The read comes to an end 3 residues before the CDR3 does, leaving the germline J gene to fill in the end. The genes are TRBV18 and TRBJ1-1; D possibly corresponds to TRBD1 (5 bases). The CDR3 has 14 residues. CDR1 and CDR2 from the germline V gene are KGHSH and LQKENI. Deletions cut 2 bases from V and 4 bases from J, with 11 bases between. The DNA read from the CDR3 is TGTGCCAGCTCACCAACCCCAGGGCTCACTGAA. Translating gives CASSPTPGLTE. The whole CDR3 sequence reads CASSPTPGLTEAFF.

This clone showed up just a few times. The read gets to within 3 residues of the CDR3 end, and the germline J gene fills in the rest. This chain uses TRBV7-8 with TRBJ1-2, with D perhaps matching TRBD1 (6 bases). The V gene lost 7 bases and the J gene lost 0 bases, with 18 bases spanning the gap. Germline-derived CDR1 and CDR2 are SGHVS and FQNEAQ. The CDR3 consists of 16 residues. The part of the CDR3 DNA that was read is TGTGCCAGCAAAGGGACAAGTACCCGAGCTAACTATGGC. As protein: CASKGTSTRANYG. Given in full, the CDR3 is CASKGTSTRANYGYTF.

The CDR3 spells CASSSNRVPIGNTEAFF. The part of the CDR3 DNA that was read is TGTGCCAGCTCTTCGAACAGGGTCCCAATAGGTAACACTGAA. This chain links TRBV18 with TRBJ1-1, with D possibly being TRBD1 (6 bases). The missing CDR3 end, 3 residues past where the read stops, is filled in from the germline J gene. With 6 bases removed from V and 2 bases from J, the gap between germline ends came to 22 bases. The V gene's germline CDR1 is KGHSH and CDR2 LQKENI. The CDR3 totals 17 residues. Looking up the rest from reference TRBV18 and TRBJ1-1 gives the full variable domain: NAGVMQNPRHLVRRRGQEARLRCSPMKGHSHVYWYRQLPEEGLKFMVYLQKENIIDESGMPKERFSAEFPKEGPSILRIQQVVRGDSAAYFCASSSNRVPIGNTEAFFGQGTRLTVV.

Of note for this clone: The CDR3 end lies 3 residues beyond the end of the read and is filled in from the germline J gene. The chain links TRBV30 to TRBJ2-1, with TRBD2 identical over 13 bases. V shed 6 bases, J shed 6 bases, and the junction held 8 bases outside the gene matches. This CDR3 has 15 amino acids. The germline CDR1 and CDR2 sequences are GTSNPN and SVGIG (reference sequence). CDR3: CACQKTSGGTNEQFF. The CDR3 DNA, read in part, is TGTGCCTGCCAAAAGACTAGCGGGGGGACCAATGAG. Complete variable domain (other parts from reference TRBV30 and TRBJ2-1): SQTIHQWPATLVQPVGSPLSLECTVEGTSNPNLYWYRQAAGRGLQLLFYSVGIGQISSEVPQNLSASRPQDRQFILSSKKLLLSDSGFYLCACQKTSGGTNEQFFGPGTRLTVL.

Comment on this clone: With the read ending 3 residues before the CDR3 end, the germline J gene is used to fill in that end. This chain connects TRBV6-1 to TRBJ2-7; 10 nucleotides line up with TRBD1. The CDR3 has 13 residues. Germline-derived CDR1 and CDR2 are MNHNS and SASEGT. V lost 4 bases, J lost 6 bases, and 3 bases stayed unmatched. CDR3 loop: CASSVDRGREQYF. Partial CDR3 DNA: TGTGCCAGCAGTGTTGACAGGGGGCGCGAG.